The clone carrying this T cell receptor (beta chain) was seen at least ten times. What it binds is unknown. This sample was taken from a study of regulatory T cells in long-lasting Graves disease. General observations from the study: Persistent disease preferred TRBV28, TRBJ1-2 and TRBJ2-5. Peripheral blood alone, not thyroid tissue, underwent study.

Time point denoted: newly diagnosed GD, antithyroid drugs for less than 3 months. PBMC-derived RNA was used for the TCR library. Building of the TCR beta libraries involved iRepertoire HTBI primers and Arm-PCR of CDR3 regions. TCRdb analysed the multiplex PCR reads with MiXCR anew, one entry per CDR3 protein. The top ten clones hold roughly 18% of a sample with hundreds of thousands of distinct CDR3 sequences, around 17% of them seen once. CDR1 and CDR2 (germline): GTSNPN, SVGIG (reference sequence). The CDR3 has 13 amino acids. The ends were cut back, 3 bases at V and 6 bases at J, with 14 bases in the middle. The same sample was also used in a study of T cells in Graves' hyperthyroidism and ophthalmopathy. This second study notes: It was considered stable Graves' hyperthyroidism when ophthalmopathy did not progress within 18 months.

The TCR was taken from a woman in her twenties or thirties with Graves disease. Source: peripheral blood mononuclear cells (PBMCs), taken at new diagnosis, from a patient treated with antithyroid drugs. V and J are TRBV30 and TRBJ1-1, with D maybe TRBD1 (5 bases). The CDR3 nucleotides are TGTGCCTGGAGGTTCGGGACGCAAGCTGAAGCTTTCTTT. Encoded protein: CAWRFGTQAEAFF.